The 25 T cell receptor beta chains given below trace back to one sample, sequenced in a study of blood T cell repertoires in COVID-19. The table came from immunoSEQ multiplex PCR; TCRdb's copy has only in-frame clones and leaves some out. The sample lists a few hundred thousand clones; around 92% were seen once. Sequences were obtained from PBMCs or T cells enriched from blood (not recorded which). The source of these receptors is a woman aged 45-60 years who had been exposed to COVID-19.

The chain uses TRBV4-2 and TRBJ1-1; D unresolved. Germline CDR1 and CDR2: LGHNA and YNFKEQ. This CDR3 region has 17 residues. V was shortened by 1 base and J by 5 bases, with 20 bases between the two germline ends. This chain's CDR3 is CASSQVGLEEGGTEAFF. The CDR3 DNA sequence: TGTGCCAGCAGCCAAGTCGGTTTGGAGGAGGGCGGGACTGAAGCTTTCTTT.

The genes are TRBV7-2 and TRBJ2-1; 8 bases align to TRBD2. Germline-derived CDR1 and CDR2 are SGHTA and FQGNSA. This CDR3 spans 13 amino acids. With 3 bases clipped from V and 9 bases from J, the junction kept 4 bases outside the gene matches. CDR3 amino acids: CASSFTGGSEQFF. The CDR3 DNA reads TGTGCCAGCAGCTTTACGGGGGGGAGTGAGCAGTTCTTC.

The chain couples TRBV2 to TRBJ2-2; D is undetermined. Between the trimmed V and J ends, which lost 4 bases and 6 bases, there was a span of 15 bases. The CDR3 spans 15 residues. Germline assignment: CDR1 SNHLY and CDR2 FYNNEI. Here the CDR3 reads CASSVRRRSAGELFF. The CDR3 region has the DNA TGTGCCAGCAGTGTGAGACGGAGATCGGCCGGGGAGCTGTTTTTT.

J is TRBJ2-1 and V is TRBV4-2; D is possibly TRBD1 (7 bases). Per the germline V gene, CDR1 is LGHNA and CDR2 is YNFKEQ. The CDR3 runs 17 residues. Between the trimmed V and J ends, which lost 3 bases and 9 bases, there was a span of 24 bases. For the CDR3, the DNA is TGTGCCAGCAGCCAGGACCTCGACAGGGACATCGGGGGTGAGCAGTTCTTC. This sequence encodes CASSQDLDRDIGGEQFF.

The J gene is TRBJ2-7, the V gene TRBV7-2; 12 nucleotides line up with TRBD2. This CDR3 is 15 amino acids long. J gave up 2 bases and V 4 bases, and 3 bases lay outside the gene matches. Germline loops: CDR1 SGHTA, CDR2 FQGNSA. The CDR3 protein is CASSSSGGAPYEQYF. Written as DNA, the CDR3 is TGTGCCAGCAGCTCTAGCGGGGGGGCCCCCTACGAGCAGTACTTC.

This chain joins TRBV12-3 or TRBV12-4 and TRBJ1-2, with D perhaps matching TRBD1 (5 bases). Trimming removed 7 bases at V and 4 bases at J, with 13 bases between. The CDR3 covers 13 residues. This CDR3 is CASTPQVTYGYTF. The CDR3 DNA follows: TGTGCCAGCACTCCACAGGTCACCTATGGCTACACCTTC.

This sequence joins TRBV7-2 and TRBJ1-6; possible D gene TRBD1, 6 bases. The CDR3 loop spans 15 amino acids. Trimming took 3 bases from V and 6 from J, leaving 12 bases between them. CDR1 and CDR2 from the germline V gene are SGHTA and FQGNSA. CDR3 sequence reads: CASSFTRTVNSPLHF. In DNA, the CDR3 is TGTGCCAGCAGCTTTACGCGGACAGTTAATTCACCCCTCCACTTT. The entire variable domain, with the rest obtained from reference TRBV7-2 and TRBJ1-6, is as follows: GAGVSQSPSNKVTEKGKDVELRCDPISGHTALYWYRQSLGQGLEFLIYFQGNSAPDKSGLPSDRFSAERTGGSVSTLTIQRTQQEDSAVYLCASSFTRTVNSPLHFGNGTRLTVT.

The J gene is TRBJ2-4, the V gene TRBV5-8; 9 bases map to TRBD2. The CDR3 is 18 amino acids. V lost 4 bases, J lost 1 base, and 12 bases stayed unmatched. Germline V CDR1 and CDR2: SGHTS, YDEGEE. The CDR3 loop is CASSPRVGSGGAKNIQYF. The DNA for the CDR3 is TGTGCCAGCAGCCCCCGGGTTGGCAGCGGGGGGGCCAAAAACATTCAGTACTTC.

This clone was detected once. V usage is TRBV29-1 and J usage is TRBJ2-1, with D possibly matching TRBD2 (6 bases). Germline V gives CDR1 SQVTM, CDR2 ANQGSEA. V lost 2 bases and J 6 bases, leaving 11 bases between the germline ends. The CDR3 runs to 13 residues. The CDR3 DNA reads as TGCAGCGTTGAACTGGGGGGAATCAATGAGCAGTTCTTC. Encoded protein: CSVELGGINEQFF.

The chain couples TRBV5-1 to TRBJ1-5; D ambiguous. The CDR3 has 15 residues. The V gene lost 0 bases and the J gene lost 3 bases, with 10 bases spanning the gap. Germline V CDR1 and CDR2: SGHRS, YFSETQ. This CDR3 is CASSLGQADNQPQHF. The CDR3 bases are TGCGCCAGCAGCTTGGGCCAGGCAGACAATCAGCCCCAGCATTTT.

The chain recombines TRBV5-5 with TRBJ2-7; 7 bases are shared with TRBD1. Trimming took 4 bases from V and 6 from J; bases not matched to a gene: 10. CDR3 length equals 14 residues. The germline CDR1 and CDR2 sequences are SGHKS and YYEKEE (reference sequence). The CDR3 loop is CASSKKGGRLEQYF. Here the CDR3 DNA reads TGTGCCAGCAGCAAAAAAGGGGGCAGGCTCGAGCAGTACTTC. Full variable domain (missing parts from reference TRBV5-5 and TRBJ2-7): DAGVTQSPTHLIKTRGQQVTLRCSPISGHKSVSWYQQVLGQGPQFIFQYYEKEERGRGNFPDRFSARQFPNYSSELNVNALLLGDSALYLCASSKKGGRLEQYFGPGTRLTVT.

This chain connects TRBV3-1 (or the pseudogene TRBV3-2) to TRBJ2-3; 9 bases are shared with TRBD2. The CDR3 consists of 18 residues. V was pared by 1 base and J by 0 bases, with 8 bases of the junction left unmatched. CDR1 and CDR2 (germline): LGHDT, YNNKEL (reference sequence). DNA of the CDR3: TGTGCCAGCAGCCAAGTTGCGGGGGGGACTCCTAGCACAGATACGCAGTATTTT. This gives the protein CASSQVAGGTPSTDTQYF.

This chain connects TRBV30 to TRBJ2-5; D possibly corresponds to TRBD1 (6 bases). The V and J ends lost 4 bases and 7 bases respectively, with 16 bases between them. This CDR3 has 13 amino acids. CDR1 is GTSNPN, CDR2 SVGIG, per germline (reference sequence). The DNA of the CDR3 is TGTGCCTGGAACCCAGGGGAGACTACGACCCAGTACTTC. It translates to CAWNPGETTTQYF.

This chain connects TRBV28 to TRBJ2-5; tentative D call: TRBD2 (5 bases). The CDR3 covers 14 residues. Trimming took off 5 bases at V and 2 bases at J, with 12 bases between the two ends. The germline V gene encodes CDR1 MDHEN and CDR2 SYDVKM. The CDR3 reads CASSHRTGQETQYF. Here the CDR3 DNA reads TGTGCCAGCAGTCATCGGACGGGACAAGAGACCCAGTACTTC.

The V gene is TRBV25-1, the J gene TRBJ2-7; weak D call: TRBD2 (5 bases). CDR1 MGHDK and CDR2 SYGVNS come from the germline V gene. CDR3 size: 16 residues. Deletions cut 3 bases from V and 3 bases from J, with 18 bases between. The CDR3 DNA reads TGTGCCAGCAGTGATCTCCCGAGAGGGTTCTTCTACGAGCAGTACTTC. Protein sequence: CASSDLPRGFFYEQYF.

The rearrangement uses TRBV4-1 and TRBJ2-1; TRBD1 matches at 10 bases. The CDR3 has 17 amino acids. V was pared by 3 bases and J by 7 bases, with 12 bases of the junction left unmatched. Germline CDR1 reads MGHRA; CDR2 reads YSYEKL. The CDR3 protein is CASSQGTGAFRVNEQFF. CDR3 coding DNA: TGCGCCAGCAGCCAGGGGACAGGGGCGTTTCGTGTTAATGAGCAGTTCTTC.

The V call is TRBV6-5, the J call TRBJ1-2; TRBD1 is a possible D gene (5 bases). From germline, CDR1 is MNHEY and CDR2 SVGAGI. The CDR3 has 14 amino acids. The V and J ends lost 6 bases and 2 bases respectively, with 13 bases between them. CDR3 DNA sequence: TGTGCCAGCAGCAAGACAGTTTCAAACTATGGCTACACCTTC. It is translated as CASSKTVSNYGYTF.

Only one count was recorded for this clone. The chain employs TRBV5-6 and TRBJ2-2; 8 bases line up with TRBD2. The CDR3 is 15 residues long. Germline assignment: CDR1 SGHDT and CDR2 YYEEEE. Trimming took 4 bases from V and 7 from J; bases not matched to a gene: 9. The CDR3 DNA reads TGTGCCAGCAGCAACTCGGGGGGGCCCAGCGGGGAGCTGTTTTTT. This codes for CASSNSGGPSGELFF.

The V and J genes are TRBV19 and TRBJ1-2, with D possibly TRBD1 on 6 matching bases. Trimming cost V 6 bases and J 5 bases, with 37 bases left between them. CDR3 length equals 21 residues. Germline values: CDR1 LNHDA, CDR2 SQIVND (reference sequence). CDR3 in DNA: TGTGCCAGTAGCAATCAAGAGAAGAATATAGCTGCTCGGGGACATCGATATGGCTACACCTTC. Encoded protein: CASSNQEKNIAARGHRYGYTF. Complete variable domain (other parts from reference TRBV19 and TRBJ1-2): DGGITQSPKYLFRKEGQNVTLSCEQNLNHDAMYWYRQDPGQGLRLIYYSQIVNDFQKGDIAEGYSVSREKKESFPLTVTSAQKNPTAFYLCASSNQEKNIAARGHRYGYTFGSGTRLTVV.

The chain is built from TRBV19 and TRBJ2-1; 8 nucleotides agree with TRBD2. The CDR3 covers 16 residues. Germline V CDR1 and CDR2: LNHDA, SQIVND (reference sequence). Trimming removed 4 bases from V and 5 bases from J; junction bases left unmatched: 10. CDR3 sequence: CASSTNGGVGHNEQFF. The CDR3 bases are TGTGCCAGTAGTACCAACGGGGGGGTAGGCCACAATGAGCAGTTCTTC.

The count of this clone is one. The V gene is TRBV7-2, the J gene TRBJ1-3; no clear D gene. The CDR3 has 17 amino acids. Germline loops: CDR1 SGHTA, CDR2 FQGNSA. V gave up 5 bases and J gave up 1 base, with 18 bases separating them. This chain's CDR3 is CASSTYGRGLSGNTIYF. CDR3 bases: TGTGCCAGCAGCACGTATGGGAGAGGGCTTTCTGGAAACACCATATATTTT. Based on the CDR3 plus reference TRBV7-2 and TRBJ1-3, the full variable domain is GAGVSQSPSNKVTEKGKDVELRCDPISGHTALYWYRQSLGQGLEFLIYFQGNSAPDKSGLPSDRFSAERTGGSVSTLTIQRTQQEDSAVYLCASSTYGRGLSGNTIYFGEGSWLTVV.

The chain employs TRBV7-6 and TRBJ2-3; TRBD2 matches 7 bases. The CDR3 length is 15 residues. J was trimmed by 8 bases and V by 5 bases; bases with no gene match: 13. Germline CDR1 reads SGHVS; CDR2 reads FNYEAQ. This CDR3 is CASSPAAGVRGTQYF. The CDR3 DNA is TGTGCCAGCAGCCCTGCGGCGGGGGTGCGAGGTACGCAGTATTTT. The variable domain in full, completed from reference TRBV7-6 and TRBJ2-3, reads GAGVSQSPRYKVTKRGQDVALRCDPISGHVSLYWYRQALGQGPEFLTYFNYEAQQDKSGLPNDRFSAERPEGSISTLTIQRTEQRDSAMYRCASSPAAGVRGTQYFGPGTRLTVL.

V is TRBV30 and J is TRBJ2-7, with 9 bases fitting TRBD1. Germline lookup yields CDR1 GTSNPN and CDR2 SVGIG (reference sequence). The V and J ends lost 2 bases and 2 bases, in that order; junction bases with no gene match: 4. The CDR3 consists of 14 residues. For the CDR3, the DNA is TGTGCCTGGAGTAAATGGACAGGGGCCTACGAGCAGTACTTC. Protein product: CAWSKWTGAYEQYF.

The table lists this clone with a count of one. V gene TRBV18 combines with J gene TRBJ1-5; 8 nucleotides match TRBD1. Germline V gene data show CDR1 as KGHSH and CDR2 as LQKENI. V was pared by 4 bases and J by 7 bases, with 6 bases of the junction left unmatched. This CDR3 comprises 14 residues. CDR3 residues: CASSLDRAEQPQHF. The CDR3 region has the DNA TGTGCCAGCTCACTGGACAGGGCTGAGCAGCCCCAGCATTTT.

J is TRBJ2-7 and V is TRBV2; possible D gene TRBD1, 6 bases. The CDR3 runs to 14 residues. V lost 6 bases to trimming and J lost 0 bases, with 12 bases between them. The germline CDR1 and CDR2 sequences are SNHLY and FYNNEI. Written as DNA, the CDR3 is TGTGCCAGCAGCCGGGACACGAGCTCCTACGAGCAGTACTTC. It encodes CASSRDTSSYEQYF.